This T cell receptor beta chain originates from a study of chemoradiotherapy in HPV16-positive cancers (dated by TCRdb to about 2022). Concerning the study at large: Candidate HPV-specific T-cell clones and common TCR motifs were defined through functional T-cell assays on cells from a couple of HPV16-positive patients. The study set out to ask whether T-cell immunity against the HPV oncoproteins E6 and E7 changes over the course of chemoradiotherapy and whether that immunity affects survival. Next, the candidate HPV-specific TCRs and motifs were followed in TCR repertoires from around 87 patients with HPV-related cancers. Broad study findings and their caveats: Expansion of candidate HPV-specific clones and E7-related TCR motifs was observed in the tumor microenvironment during treatment, whereas no such expansion was observed for non-HPV-specific T cells. Improved recurrence-free survival in HPV16-positive patients was associated with expansion of HPV-responsive T cells during chemoradiotherapy. The survival association was reported for HPV16-positive patients, and the functional definition of HPV-specific T cells was derived from only a couple of HPV16-positive patients.

The CDR3 spans 17 residues, from the cysteine through the phenylalanine. Solely the CDR3 DNA is kept, with 51 bases framed from the first base. The germline V gene provides CDR1 SGHRS and CDR2 YFSETQ. Trimming at the junction amounts to 5 bases on V and 8 bases on J, and the germline ends lie 23 bases apart. As to this clone: The target of this receptor is not known. The sample holds no much larger clone one base away, and base qualities are not on file.

Repertoires were sampled repeatedly over the course of chemoradiotherapy, so clonal expansion could be followed in the tumor microenvironment. The library was produced with the immunoSEQ multiplex PCR assay. As stored in TCRdb, this immuneACCESS dataset retains in-frame rearrangements with V and J assigned. A fraction of the clones does not appear; measured against another copy, unresolved V genes explain less than half of the discrepancy, and the remainder lacks a known reason. Within this sample are some 5,000 clones, with about nine tenths of them counted one time only. Of the sample, 3.5% to 5% falls within the top ten clones.

The source of this sequence is a human donor with HPV-associated anogenital cancer. Sequences were derived from tumor tissue, sampled from a patient who underwent chemoradiotherapy. The chain is made from TRBV5-1 and TRBJ1-6; the D gene is possibly TRBD1, with 6 bases matching. The CDR3 protein is CASSFTDRGGVHSPLHF. The nucleotides are TGCGCCAGCAGTTTTACCGACCGAGGGGGGGTTCATTCACCCCTCCACTTT.